This T cell receptor (beta chain) stems from a study of Ad26.COV2.S vaccination and SARS-CoV-2 variants. This CDR3 is built from 11 residues. Germline V gene lookup returns CDR1 SQVTM and CDR2 ANQGSEA. V was trimmed by 4 bases and J by 2 bases, leaving 5 bases between them. TCRdb's copy holds only in-frame clones and misses some; the assay was immunoSEQ multiplex PCR. The repertoire consists of roughly 270,000 clones, with 70% to 90% occurring once and the leading ten covering around 3%. Treatment specified: 19 received Ad26.COV2.S at low or high dose, single or two shots; roughly 5 received placebo; per-sample allocation not given. Repertoires come from day 63 after the first vaccine or placebo injection.

This chain links TRBV29-1 with TRBJ1-2, with D unclear. The sequenced sample was peripheral blood, obtained in a trial of Ad26.COV2.S vaccine versus placebo. This sequence was found in a person aged 18-60 years who received the Ad26.COV2.S COVID-19 vaccine or a placebo. The CDR3 sequence: CSVAGNYGYTF. In nucleotides, the CDR3 is TGCAGCGTTGCGGGGAACTATGGCTACACCTTC. The full variable domain, with the rest looked up from reference TRBV29-1 and TRBJ1-2, is SAVISQKPSRDICQRGTSLTIQCQVDSQVTMMFWYRQQPGQSLTLIATANQGSEATYESGFVIDKFPISRPNLTFSTLTVSNMSPEDSSIYLCSVAGNYGYTFGSGTRLTVV.